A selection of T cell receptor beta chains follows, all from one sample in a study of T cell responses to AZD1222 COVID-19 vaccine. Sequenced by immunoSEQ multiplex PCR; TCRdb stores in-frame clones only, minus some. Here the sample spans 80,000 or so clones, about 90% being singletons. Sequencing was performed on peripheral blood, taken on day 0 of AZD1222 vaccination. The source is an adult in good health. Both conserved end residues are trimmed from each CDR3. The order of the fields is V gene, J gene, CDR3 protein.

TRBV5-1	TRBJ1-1	ASSKGQGLNTEAF
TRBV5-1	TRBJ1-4	ASSTIGGGRKLF
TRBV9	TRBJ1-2	ASRDTGYGYT
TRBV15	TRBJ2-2	ATSRDRGGSNTGELF
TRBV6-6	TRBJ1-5	ASSSQGLRPQH
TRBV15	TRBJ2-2	ATSRTNTGELF
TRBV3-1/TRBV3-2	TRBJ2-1	ASSLAQTGYNEQF
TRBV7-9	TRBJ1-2	ASNRGTGDGYT
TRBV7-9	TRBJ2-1	ASSSTSDSYNEQF
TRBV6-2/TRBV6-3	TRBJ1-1	ASSYYENTEAF
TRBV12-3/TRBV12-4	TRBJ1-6	ASSLNSPLH
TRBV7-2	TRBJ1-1	ASSQEPNTEAF
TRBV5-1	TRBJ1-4	ASSPGDRDEEKLF
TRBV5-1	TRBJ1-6	ASSLAQGNGSPLH
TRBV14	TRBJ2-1	ASSQWEGQEQF
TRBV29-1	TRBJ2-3	SVAPPADTQY
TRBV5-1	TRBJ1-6	ASSSSTGGDSPLH
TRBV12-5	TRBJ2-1	ASGPAGTSGISEQF
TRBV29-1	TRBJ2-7	SVEQQGRFYEQY
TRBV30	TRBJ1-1	AWSVVGAWAEAF
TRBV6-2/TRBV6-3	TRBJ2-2	ASSYPRPHPGTSVHTGELF
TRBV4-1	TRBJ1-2	ASSQAGAVDYGYT
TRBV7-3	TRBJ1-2	ASSFSRPGEMGGYT
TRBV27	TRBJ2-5	ASSSAGWGETQY
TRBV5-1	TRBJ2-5	ASRLGQVQETQY
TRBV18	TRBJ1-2	ASSPARDYGYT
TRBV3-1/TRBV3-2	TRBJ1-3	ASSQEGGSGNTIY
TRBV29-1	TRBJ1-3	SVVGQNSGNTIY
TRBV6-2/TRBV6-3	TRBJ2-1	ASSPWDFADEQF
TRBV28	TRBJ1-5	ASSRPADRWHQPQH
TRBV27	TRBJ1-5	ASSFNRDQPQH